This T cell receptor (beta chain) appears in the sequencing data of a study of T-cell memory formation after mild COVID-19. Background on the study: The study found TCR clusters largely donor specific.

Regarding this clonotype: Its antigen is undetermined.

Points from the study as a whole: Researchers report contracting CD4+ clones mostly in CM and EM, with CD8+ clones in EMRA. Pre-infection memory showed some responding clones, and this suggested that cross-reactive memory joined.

TCRdb re-analysed the 5' RACE reads in MiXCR, keeping a single row per CDR3 protein. This table holds 110,000 to 150,000 distinct CDR3 sequences, about 25% found once. CDR1 and CDR2 (germline): SGHKS, YYEKEE (reference sequence). V lost 4 bases to trimming and J lost 3 bases; unmatched junction nucleotides: 9. The length of the CDR3 is 15 residues. Sequencing used PBMCs or a T cell subset sorted from them (not recorded which). The V call is TRBV5-5, the J call TRBJ1-1; 7 positions match TRBD1. This TCR was recovered from an adult woman who had mild COVID-19 (a few samples of this study predate the infection). Cell type and time point are not known. This chain's CDR3 is CASSASRQGYTEAFF. CDR3 in DNA: TGTGCCAGCAGCGCCTCCCGACAGGGTTACACTGAAGCTTTCTTT.